The next 11 T cell receptor beta chains were all read from a single sample in a study of blood T cells in healthy people across ages (dated by TCRdb to between 2014 and 2017). The library was made by 5' RACE. TCRdb lists the instrument as Illumina HiSeq 2500. A second PCR of roughly 7 to 12 cycles was run with a J-beta primer mix and a sample-barcoded 5' primer. The raw public data were reprocessed by TCRdb itself: fastp quality trimming at Q25, MiXCR clonotype calling, in-frame beta chains only. Entries that share a CDR3 protein sequence are merged under the most common genes and DNA. This sample holds about a million distinct CDR3 sequences; around 48% were observed only once. The ten largest account for 10% to 15% of the sample. Sequenced input: blood. Receptors originate from a man aged 30 to 45 in good health.

The chain couples TRBV6-6 to TRBJ2-5; tentatively, D is TRBD1 (6 bases). The better agreement between TRBJ2-7 and the DNA end casts doubt on the J call. Germline loops: CDR1 MNHNY, CDR2 SVGAGI (reference sequence). The CDR3 is made up of 14 amino acids. This CDR3 reads CAVNGEQGRYEQYF. The CDR3 DNA follows: TGTGCCGTCAATGGAGAACAGGGACGATACGAGCAGTACTTC.

In the case of this clonotype: Since a much larger clone is just one base distant, this may be a read error. The J gene is TRBJ1-1, the V gene TRBV7-2; D uncertain. The ends were cut back, 6 bases at V and 2 bases at J, with 10 bases in the middle. Looked up from germline, CDR1 is SGHTA and CDR2 is FQGNSA. The CDR3 has 13 amino acids. CDR3 DNA sequence: TGTGCCAGCAGTGACCAGAGTAACACTGAAGCTTTCTTT. Translation: CASSDQSNTEAFF. The variable domain in full, completed from reference TRBV7-2 and TRBJ1-1, reads GAGVSQSPSNKVTEKGKDVELRCDPISGHTALYWYRQSLGQGLEFLIYFQGNSAPDKSGLPSDRFSAERTGGSVSTLTIQRTQQEDSAVYLCASSDQSNTEAFFGQGTRLTVV.

This sequence joins TRBV14 and TRBJ2-2; the match to TRBD1 covers 7 bases. Germline values: CDR1 SGHDN, CDR2 FVKESK. The CDR3 consists of 18 residues. V dropped 2 bases and J dropped 0; count of bases not matched to a gene: 9. The CDR3 coding sequence is TGTGCCAGCAGCCAAATCCAACCGGGACAGACGAACACCGGGGAGCTGTTTTTT. This codes for CASSQIQPGQTNTGELFF.

This clonotype was seen only a few times. The chain uses TRBV3-1 and TRBJ2-7; tentative D call: TRBD2 (5 bases). The CDR3 consists of 15 residues. The V and J ends lost 4 bases and 5 bases respectively, with 18 bases between them. Looked up from germline, CDR1 is LGHDT and CDR2 is YNNKEL (reference sequence). DNA of the CDR3: TGTGCCAGCAGCCGAAACCTATACTTCGGGGACGAGCAGTACTTC. Its translation: CASSRNLYFGDEQYF.

The chain links TRBV5-5 to TRBJ2-5, with D tentatively TRBD2 (5 bases). Trimming took off 0 bases at V and 11 bases at J, with 11 bases between the two ends. The germline gives CDR1 SGHKS, CDR2 YYEKEE (reference sequence). This CDR3 comprises 12 residues. The CDR3 DNA is TGTGCCAGCAGCTTGGCGCCTTGGGAGCAGTACTTC. Its protein is CASSLAPWEQYF. Full variable domain (outside the CDR3, taken from reference TRBV5-5 and TRBJ2-5): DAGVTQSPTHLIKTRGQQVTLRCSPISGHKSVSWYQQVLGQGPQFIFQYYEKEERGRGNFPDRFSARQFPNYSSELNVNALLLGDSALYLCASSLAPWEQYFGPGTRLLVL.

The chain employs TRBV14 and TRBJ2-1; 8 nucleotides agree with TRBD2. Germline V gene sequence: CDR1 SGHDN, CDR2 FVKESK. V was pared by 1 base and J by 0 bases, with 11 bases of the junction left unmatched. The CDR3 loop spans 19 amino acids. The CDR3 DNA follows: TGTGCCAGCAGCCAAGTATCCGGCCGGGGGGGAAGCTCCTACAATGAGCAGTTCTTC. Amino acids: CASSQVSGRGGSSYNEQFF.

The gene calls are TRBV29-1 and TRBJ2-5; D remains unclear. Between the trimmed V and J ends, which lost 6 bases and 4 bases, there was a span of 15 bases. In germline, CDR1 is SQVTM, CDR2 ANQGSEA. This CDR3 has 13 residues. In DNA, the CDR3 is TGCAGCGTGGAAAAGCAAGTGGGAGAGACCCAGTACTTC. Residues: CSVEKQVGETQYF.

V is TRBV18 and J is TRBJ2-5; the D is unclear. Matching the DNA end better, TRBJ2-7 makes the J call doubtful. The length of the CDR3 is 15 residues. CDR1 and CDR2 (germline): KGHSH, LQKENI. The DNA of the CDR3 is TGTGCCAGCTCACCACTTTCTGGGGTAGTCGACGAGCAGTACTTC. Translating gives CASSPLSGVVDEQYF.

The chain joins TRBV6-1 to TRBJ1-6; D ambiguous. The germline V gene has CDR1 MNHNS and CDR2 SASEGT. The CDR3 covers 15 residues. V gave up 2 bases and J gave up 4 bases, with 9 bases separating them. Here the CDR3 DNA reads TGTGCCAGCAGTGAAATGGACGGGTATAATTCACCCCTCCACTTT. Protein: CASSEMDGYNSPLHF.

This clonotype occurred a few times. This chain links TRBV7-3 with TRBJ2-5; D gene ambiguous. Per germline, CDR1 SGHTA and CDR2 FQGTGA. This CDR3 comprises 15 residues. With 2 bases removed from V and 1 base from J, the gap between germline ends came to 11 bases. In DNA form, the CDR3 reads TGTGCCAGCAGCTTAGGCATATCCGGCCAAGAGACCCAGTACTTC. Its protein product is CASSLGISGQETQYF.

The gene calls are TRBV20-1 and TRBJ1-4, with D possibly TRBD1 on 6 matching bases. CDR1 is DFQATT, CDR2 SNEGSKA, per germline (reference sequence). The CDR3 contains 14 residues. Between the trimmed V and J ends, which lost 6 bases and 8 bases, there was a span of 19 bases. CDR3 DNA: TGCAGTGCCGCGGGGGCTGGGTTAGAAGAAAAACTGTTTTTT. This encodes CSAAGAGLEEKLFF.